The next 11 T cell receptor beta chains were all read from a single sample in a study of cytomegalovirus exposure and HLA in healthy donors. A multiplex PCR was run with 60 Vbeta primers and 13 Jbeta primers. The method was immunoSEQ multiplex PCR; TCRdb's version includes in-frame clones alone and lacks a portion of them. The listing contains about 130,000 clones. Sequenced sample: PBMCs. The receptors stem from a woman aged 60 to 75 in good health and CMV-seronegative.

The chain combines TRBV7-9 with TRBJ2-6, with TRBD2 matching over 7 bases. The CDR3 length is 15 residues. V lost 7 bases to trimming and J lost 3 bases; unmatched junction nucleotides: 6. CDR1 SEHNR and CDR2 FQNEAQ come from the germline V gene (reference sequence). In nucleotides, the CDR3 is TGTGCCAGCACCCTAGGGGAGGGTGGGGCCAACGTCCTGACTTTC. Its translation: CASTLGEGGANVLTF.

V is TRBV11-2 and J is TRBJ2-5, with D maybe TRBD2 (6 bases). Germline assignment: CDR1 SGHAT and CDR2 FQNNGV. V lost 5 bases to trimming and J lost 5 bases, with 12 bases between them. The CDR3 is made up of 13 amino acids. CDR3 DNA: TGTGCCAGCAGCCTCACTAGCATGGAGACCCAGTACTTC. Translating it yields CASSLTSMETQYF.

CDR3 nucleotide sequence: TGTGCCATCAGTGGGACAGAGAATTCACCCCTCCACTTT. This encodes CAISGTENSPLHF. The chain carries TRBV10-3 and TRBJ1-6, with D perhaps TRBD1 (6 bases). Germline CDR1 is ENHRY and CDR2 is SYGVKD. Trimming removed 4 bases at V and 7 bases at J, with 8 bases between. The CDR3 has 13 amino acids.

The rearrangement links TRBV19 to TRBJ1-5, with D maybe TRBD1 (6 bases). Trimming pared 7 bases from V and 6 bases from J, leaving 19 bases between. Germline V gene sequence: CDR1 LNHDA, CDR2 SQIVND (reference sequence). This CDR3 region has 15 residues. Here the CDR3 reads CASNLASKGGQPQHF. DNA of the CDR3: TGTGCCAGTAACCTAGCTTCTAAAGGGGGTCAGCCCCAGCATTTT.

The genes are TRBV2 and TRBJ1-5, with TRBD1 as a possible D gene (6 bases). The CDR3 is 14 residues long. Germline V gene sequence: CDR1 SNHLY, CDR2 FYNNEI. Trimming removed 3 bases at V and 5 bases at J, with 11 bases between. This CDR3 reads CASSEEQGDQPQHF. The CDR3 coding sequence is TGTGCCAGCAGTGAGGAACAGGGAGATCAGCCCCAGCATTTT.

This sequence joins TRBV2 and TRBJ1-3; 8 bases map to TRBD1. V lost 11 bases, J lost 4 bases, and 4 bases stayed unmatched. This CDR3 contains 12 residues. Germline V gene lookup returns CDR1 SNHLY and CDR2 FYNNEI. CDR3 bases: TGTGCCGGCGGGGACAGGGGAAACACCATATATTTT. Protein sequence: CAGGDRGNTIYF.

This chain joins TRBV27 and TRBJ2-2; tentatively, D is TRBD1 (5 bases). The CDR3 sequence is 15 residues long. The germline gives CDR1 MNHEY, CDR2 SMNVEV (reference sequence). Trimming took off 6 bases at V and 3 bases at J, with 14 bases between the two ends. Here the CDR3 reads CASSQGVGDTGELFF. The CDR3 DNA reads as TGTGCCAGCAGCCAAGGGGTTGGGGACACCGGGGAGCTGTTTTTT.

The V gene is TRBV7-9, the J gene TRBJ1-1; 9 bases align to TRBD1. Germline V gene data show CDR1 as SEHNR and CDR2 as FQNEAQ (reference sequence). This CDR3 comprises 19 residues. The ends lost 5 bases at V and 1 base at J; junction bases unmatched: 17. CDR3 bases: TGTGCCAGCAGCCTATGGGGGTCAACCGGGACAGGGAAGAACACTGAAGCTTTCTTT. Amino acids: CASSLWGSTGTGKNTEAFF.

About this clone itself: Other DNA sequences in this specimen translate into the identical CDR3. V gene TRBV2 combines with J gene TRBJ2-3, with 10 bases fitting TRBD2. Germline loops: CDR1 SNHLY, CDR2 FYNNEI. The CDR3 sequence is 18 residues long. J lost 0 bases, V lost 6 bases, and 12 bases had no gene match. The CDR3 DNA is TGTGCCAGCAGCGAGAGGCAGCGGGGGGGCCGGAGCACAGATACGCAGTATTTT. This translates into CASSERQRGGRSTDTQYF.

To note about this clone: Distinct nucleotide sequences in the sample also encode this CDR3. V gene TRBV28 combines with J gene TRBJ2-2, with D perhaps TRBD1 (5 bases). Trimming removed 6 bases from V and 5 bases from J, with 19 bases in between. The CDR3 runs to 16 residues. CDR1 and CDR2 from the germline V gene are MDHEN and SYDVKM. CDR3 sequence: CASSPRGAGNTGELFF. Written as DNA, the CDR3 is TGTGCCAGCAGCCCCCGTGGGGCAGGAAATACCGGGGAGCTGTTTTTT. Based on the CDR3 plus reference TRBV28 and TRBJ2-2, the full variable domain is DVKVTQSSRYLVKRTGEKVFLECVQDMDHENMFWYRQDPGLGLRLIYFSYDVKMKEKGDIPEGYSVSREKKERFSLILESASTNQTSMYLCASSPRGAGNTGELFFGEGSRLTVL.

The chain carries TRBV5-6 and TRBJ2-6; tentative D call: TRBD2 (5 bases). The germline CDR1 and CDR2 sequences are SGHDT and YYEEEE. V was clipped by 3 bases and J by 2 bases, with 6 bases between them. The CDR3 contains 14 residues. This CDR3 is CASSWRAGANVLTF. The CDR3 coding sequence is TGTGCCAGCAGCTGGCGGGCTGGGGCCAACGTCCTGACTTTC.